The next 13 T cell receptor beta chains were all read from a single sample in a study of control samples from healthy donors and cancer patients. The method was immunoSEQ multiplex PCR; TCRdb's version includes in-frame clones alone and lacks a portion of them. The sample shows about 92,000 clones, roughly 82% of them seen only once. Sequenced material: blood. Receptor source: a woman aged 55-70 years in good health.

This chain joins TRBV27 and TRBJ2-1, with a tentative D call TRBD1 (6 bases). Per the germline V gene, CDR1 is MNHEY and CDR2 is SMNVEV (reference sequence). The CDR3 runs 15 residues. V was pared by 2 bases and J by 1 base, with 9 bases between. The CDR3 DNA reads as TGTGCCAGCAGTTTACAGGGGCAATCCTACAATGAGCAGTTCTTC. Amino acids: CASSLQGQSYNEQFF.

This rearrangement joins TRBV10-3 to TRBJ1-2; D is perhaps TRBD1 (5 bases). The germline CDR1 and CDR2 sequences are ENHRY and SYGVKD. Trimming shortened V by 2 bases and J by 5 bases, and 9 bases separated the two germline ends. The CDR3 has 13 residues. In nucleotides, the CDR3 is TGTGCCATCAGTGAGAGCCCAGGGTATGGCTACACCTTC. This sequence encodes CAISESPGYGYTF.

The chain combines TRBV6-5 with TRBJ1-2; D remains unclear. The V end lost 6 bases, the J end lost 4 bases, and 15 bases lay between the germline ends. CDR3 length: 14 amino acids. Germline V CDR1 and CDR2: MNHEY, SVGAGI. The CDR3 loop is CASSPDRTFYGYTF. CDR3 DNA sequence: TGTGCCAGCAGCCCGGACCGAACGTTCTATGGCTACACCTTC.

The rearrangement joins TRBV3-1 (or the pseudogene TRBV3-2) to TRBJ2-7, with 8 bases matching TRBD1. This CDR3 region has 13 residues. The V and J ends lost 5 bases and 12 bases, in that order; junction bases with no gene match: 12. Germline V CDR1 and CDR2: LGHDT, YNNKEL (reference sequence). CDR3 amino acids: CASSSGTGSGWYF. In nucleotides, the CDR3 is TGTGCCAGCAGCTCCGGGACAGGATCGGGTTGGTACTTC.

This chain uses TRBV5-1 with TRBJ2-1, with D unclear. Trimming left V 0 bases short and J 10 bases short, with 11 bases between. In germline, CDR1 is SGHRS, CDR2 YFSETQ. CDR3 length: 13 amino acids. CDR3 region: CASSLEIVKEQFF. The CDR3 DNA reads TGCGCCAGCAGCTTGGAAATAGTCAAAGAGCAGTTCTTC.

This chain uses TRBV15 with TRBJ2-5; TRBD1 matches 7 bases. Germline trimming cut 0 bases from V and 5 bases from J; bases unmatched to any gene: 3. This CDR3 has 14 amino acids. Germline V gene lookup returns CDR1 LNHNV and CDR2 YYDKDF (reference sequence). CDR3 sequence reads: CATSRDQGDETQYF. The DNA for the CDR3 is TGTGCCACCAGCAGAGATCAGGGGGACGAGACCCAGTACTTC.

This chain connects TRBV4-3 to TRBJ2-2, with D hard to call. V lost 3 bases, J lost 2 bases, and 13 bases lay in between. Germline V gene sequence: CDR1 LGHNA, CDR2 YSLEER. The CDR3 has 16 amino acids. The CDR3 DNA is TGCGCCAGCAGCCAGCACCACCCGTCAAACACCGGGGAGCTGTTTTTT. The encoded protein is CASSQHHPSNTGELFF.

The chain couples TRBV2 to TRBJ1-4; 7 bases fit TRBD1. Trimming removed 8 bases from V and 4 bases from J; junction bases left unmatched: 10. Germline assignment: CDR1 SNHLY and CDR2 FYNNEI. The CDR3 length is 15 residues. In DNA, the CDR3 is TGTGCCAGCGGACGGGACAGCAAACTTAATGAAAAACTGTTTTTT. Residues: CASGRDSKLNEKLFF.

The V call is TRBV11-2, the J call TRBJ1-2; D perhaps matches TRBD1 (5 bases). Germline V gives CDR1 SGHAT, CDR2 FQNNGV. The V gene lost 4 bases and the J gene lost 2 bases, with 11 bases spanning the gap. The CDR3 sequence is 14 residues long. The CDR3 is CASSSKTENYGYTF. DNA of the CDR3: TGTGCCAGCAGCTCCAAGACAGAGAACTATGGCTACACCTTC.

The chain is built from TRBV6-5 and TRBJ1-6; D is undetermined. Germline V gives CDR1 MNHEY, CDR2 SVGAGI. The CDR3 runs 13 residues. V gave up 10 bases and J gave up 13 bases, with 20 bases separating them. The CDR3 loop is CATTTDPSVPLHF. As DNA, the CDR3 is TGTGCCACTACCACCGACCCCTCGGTCCCCCTCCACTTT.

The V gene is TRBV9, the J gene TRBJ2-3; D gene uncertain. The V and J ends lost 3 bases and 2 bases respectively, with 4 bases between them. Per germline, CDR1 SGDLS and CDR2 YYNGEE. The CDR3 loop spans 12 amino acids. The CDR3, as DNA: TGTGCCAGCAGCGAGAACACAGATACGCAGTATTTT. This gives the protein CASSENTDTQYF. The full variable domain, rest sourced from reference TRBV9 and TRBJ2-3, is DSGVTQTPKHLITATGQRVTLRCSPRSGDLSVYWYQQSLDQGLQFLIQYYNGEERAKGNILERFSAQQFPDLHSELNLSSLELGDSALYFCASSENTDTQYFGPGTRLTVL.

By its share, this clone is medium-sized. The rearrangement joins TRBV7-9 to TRBJ2-2; tentatively, D is TRBD2 (7 bases). Germline V gene lookup returns CDR1 SEHNR and CDR2 FQNEAQ (reference sequence). The CDR3 runs to 17 residues. The V gene lost 3 bases and the J gene lost 2 bases, with 16 bases spanning the gap. The CDR3 DNA reads as TGTGCCAGCAGCTTTCAGCGCGGGGGCCCTAACACCGGGGAGCTGTTTTTT. Translating gives CASSFQRGGPNTGELFF.

The genes are TRBV14 and TRBJ1-2; no reliable D call. V was clipped by 0 bases and J by 8 bases, with 7 bases between them. The CDR3 has 12 residues. Germline assignment: CDR1 SGHDN and CDR2 FVKESK. This CDR3 reads CASSQDPRGYTF. DNA for the CDR3: TGTGCCAGCAGCCAAGACCCGAGGGGCTACACCTTC.